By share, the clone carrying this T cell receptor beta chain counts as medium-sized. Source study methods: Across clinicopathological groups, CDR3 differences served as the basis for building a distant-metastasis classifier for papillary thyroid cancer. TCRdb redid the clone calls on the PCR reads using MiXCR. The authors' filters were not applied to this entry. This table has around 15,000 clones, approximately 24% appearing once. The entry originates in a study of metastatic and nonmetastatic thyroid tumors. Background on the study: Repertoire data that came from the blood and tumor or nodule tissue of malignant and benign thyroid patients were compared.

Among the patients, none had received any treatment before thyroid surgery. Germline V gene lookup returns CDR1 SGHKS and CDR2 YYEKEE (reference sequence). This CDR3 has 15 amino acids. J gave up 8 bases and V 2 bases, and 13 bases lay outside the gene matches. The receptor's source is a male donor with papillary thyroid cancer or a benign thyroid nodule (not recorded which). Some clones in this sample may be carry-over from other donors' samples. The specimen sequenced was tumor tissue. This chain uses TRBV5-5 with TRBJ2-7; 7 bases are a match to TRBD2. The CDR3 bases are TGTGCCAGCAGCTTTTCTCCCAGCGGGACGACGAAGCAGTACTTC. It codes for CASSFSPSGTTKQYF.